This paragraph reports one TCR beta chain. The source of the sample is a study of blood T cell repertoires in COVID-19. In the study overall: Italy, Spain and the United States were the sources of the convalescent and acute COVID-19 samples. The cDNA or gDNA used as material had been derived from T cells, B-cell-depleted T cells, or PBMCs.

In the original analysis: Nucleated cell counts were estimated from reference gene primer amplification. Sequencing used immunoSEQ multiplex PCR; TCRdb keeps in-frame clones, though not all of them. V, J and clone size reflect that table, while D and trimming were determined from the DNA. The repertoire includes about 130,000 clones, around 89% of them detected once, and about 2.9% sits in the top ten. This TCR was sampled from a man aged 60 to 69 with active or convalescent COVID-19. The sample taken for sequencing was peripheral blood.

CDR3 bases: TGTGCCAGCACTCTCAGGCCCCAACAGGCCCTCCACTTT. As protein: CASTLRPQQALHF. The chain is built from TRBV2 and TRBJ1-6, with a possible D match to TRBD1 (5 bases). The germline V gene has CDR1 SNHLY and CDR2 FYNNEI. V lost 7 bases and J lost 14, with 18 bases in between. This CDR3 has 13 amino acids.